These 15 T cell receptor beta chains were all obtained from the same sample, sequenced in a study of CD4 T cells in relation to SARS-CoV-2 and coronaviruses. CD4+ T cells from unexposed donors were obtained before the COVID-19 pandemic (2011-2018). After roughly ten days of culture, CD4+ T cells were isolated. Measured with immunoSEQ multiplex PCR; TCRdb has only the in-frame clones, and not every one. The sample has about 25,000 clones; over 60% are singletons. Antigen specificity for these receptors is unknown. Sequencing input: CD4+ T cells from PBMCs, cultured in vitro. Receptors were obtained from a human donor in good health.

The chain combines TRBV5-1 with TRBJ2-3; 9 bases match TRBD2. The germline gives CDR1 SGHRS, CDR2 YFSETQ. V lost 0 bases and J lost 5; bases outside the gene matches: 10. The CDR3 spans 17 residues. CDR3 loop: CASSLEVGGRAIDTQYF. Here the CDR3 DNA reads TGCGCCAGCAGCTTGGAGGTCGGCGGGAGGGCCATAGATACGCAGTATTTT.

The CDR3 DNA reads as TGTGCCAGCAGCCTCCCGATGTCCGAGCAGTACTTC. It translates to CASSLPMSEQYF. The chain employs TRBV7-2 and TRBJ2-7; D unresolved. The CDR3 length is 12 residues. Trimming shortened V by 5 bases and J by 6 bases, and 11 bases separated the two germline ends. CDR1 and CDR2 (germline): SGHTA, FQGNSA.

In DNA form, the CDR3 reads TGTGCCATTTCGGGAGGGATGGGAGAGACCCAGTACTTC. Translation gives CAISGGMGETQYF. The V call is TRBV6-5, the J call TRBJ2-5, with 8 bases fitting TRBD2. Trimming removed 10 bases from V and 4 bases from J; junction bases left unmatched: 8. CDR3 size: 13 residues. Germline V CDR1 and CDR2: MNHEY, SVGAGI.

The genes are TRBV5-1 and TRBJ1-3; D unclear. Germline CDR1 is SGHRS and CDR2 is YFSETQ. V shed 0 bases and J shed 0 bases, with 7 bases lying between them. The CDR3 is made up of 15 amino acids. DNA of the CDR3: TGCGCCAGCAGCTTGGGAGCGCACTCTGGAAACACCATATATTTT. This encodes CASSLGAHSGNTIYF.

The chain uses TRBV11-2 and TRBJ2-7; TRBD2 matches 13 bases. The CDR3 runs to 18 residues. The trim removed 2 bases at V and 2 bases at J, leaving 9 bases unmatched. CDR1 is SGHAT, CDR2 FQNNGV, per germline. CDR3 nucleotide sequence: TGTGCCAGCAGCTTATCACTAGCGGGGGGGCCGTCGGCCTACGAGCAGTACTTC. Translating gives CASSLSLAGGPSAYEQYF. The full variable domain, rest sourced from reference TRBV11-2 and TRBJ2-7, is EAGVAQSPRYKIIEKRQSVAFWCNPISGHATLYWYQQILGQGPKLLIQFQNNGVVDDSQLPKDRFSAERLKGVDSTLKIQPAKLEDSAVYLCASSLSLAGGPSAYEQYFGPGTRLTVT.

The chain links TRBV5-6 to TRBJ1-1; 9 nucleotides line up with TRBD1. V lost 0 bases and J lost 4; bases outside the gene matches: 7. The CDR3 runs to 16 residues. CDR1 and CDR2 (germline): SGHDT, YYEEEE. The chain's CDR3 is CASSLGDRVLFTEAFF. CDR3 in DNA: TGTGCCAGCAGCTTGGGGGACAGGGTTCTGTTCACTGAAGCTTTCTTT.

The chain recombines TRBV29-1 with TRBJ1-6; tentatively, D is TRBD1 (6 bases). This CDR3 has 14 amino acids. V lost 6 bases, J lost 5 bases, and 14 bases lay in between. In germline, CDR1 is SQVTM, CDR2 ANQGSEA. Here the CDR3 DNA reads TGCAGCGTCGCTGATAGGGGGAATAATTCACCCCTCCACTTT. It translates to CSVADRGNNSPLHF.

The count of this clone is one. In nucleotides, the CDR3 is TGTGCCAGCAGCCTAAACCGGGACTTAGCCTACGAGCAGTACTTC. It encodes CASSLNRDLAYEQYF. The chain links TRBV14 to TRBJ2-7, with a tentative D call TRBD2 (6 bases). The germline gives CDR1 SGHDN, CDR2 FVKESK. This CDR3 comprises 15 residues. V dropped 4 bases and J dropped 2 bases, with 15 bases sitting between them.

The rearrangement joins TRBV9 to TRBJ2-3, with D possibly being TRBD1 or TRBD2 (5 bases each). There are 13 residues in the CDR3. Per germline, CDR1 SGDLS and CDR2 YYNGEE. Trimming took off 5 bases at V and 3 bases at J, with 10 bases between the two ends. CDR3 loop: CASRGTATDTQYF. In DNA, the CDR3 is TGTGCCAGCAGGGGGACGGCTACAGATACGCAGTATTTT.

This chain connects TRBV5-1 to TRBJ1-1; 10 nucleotides agree with TRBD1. This CDR3 has 17 amino acids. Germline V gene sequence: CDR1 SGHRS, CDR2 YFSETQ. The V segment lost 4 bases and the J segment 5 bases; nucleotides outside the gene matches: 14. The CDR3 DNA reads TGCGCCAGCAGCGTGACAGGGGGCGAAAGTAGAGTTACTGAAGCTTTCTTT. Its translation is CASSVTGGESRVTEAFF. Looking up the rest from reference TRBV5-1 and TRBJ1-1 gives the full variable domain: KAGVTQTPRYLIKTRGQQVTLSCSPISGHRSVSWYQQTPGQGLQFLFEYFSETQRNKGNFPGRFSGRQFSNSRSEMNVSTLELGDSALYLCASSVTGGESRVTEAFFGQGTRLTVV.

The chain couples TRBV29-1 to TRBJ2-5; 12 nucleotides match TRBD2. This CDR3 contains 14 residues. V trimming: 7 bases; J trimming: 4 bases; junction bases outside the gene matches: 7. CDR1 is SQVTM, CDR2 ANQGSEA, per germline. DNA of the CDR3: TGCAGCGCTGCTAGCGGGAGGGTGCGAGAGACCCAGTACTTC. This encodes CSAASGRVRETQYF. Variable domain in full (rest from reference TRBV29-1 and TRBJ2-5): SAVISQKPSRDICQRGTSLTIQCQVDSQVTMMFWYRQQPGQSLTLIATANQGSEATYESGFVIDKFPISRPNLTFSTLTVSNMSPEDSSIYLCSAASGRVRETQYFGPGTRLLVL.

The chain couples TRBV7-8 to TRBJ2-3; D not resolved. This CDR3 comprises 13 residues. Germline CDR1 SGHVS, CDR2 FQNEAQ. With 0 bases removed from V and 3 bases from J, the gap between germline ends came to 4 bases. Written as DNA, the CDR3 is TGTGCCAGCAGCTTAGCTCATACAGATACGCAGTATTTT. Its translation is CASSLAHTDTQYF. The full variable domain, its missing parts supplied by reference TRBV7-8 and TRBJ2-3, is GAGVSQSPRYKVAKRGQDVALRCDPISGHVSLFWYQQALGQGPEFLTYFQNEAQLDKSGLPSDRFFAERPEGSVSTLKIQRTQQEDSAVYLCASSLAHTDTQYFGPGTRLTVL.

The V call is TRBV20-1, the J call TRBJ2-5; D unclear. Trimming removed 5 bases at V and 3 bases at J, with 4 bases between. The CDR3 has 10 residues. The V gene's germline CDR1 is DFQATT and CDR2 SNEGSKA (reference sequence). CDR3 protein: CSAGKETQYF. Here the CDR3 DNA reads TGCAGTGCTGGAAAAGAGACCCAGTACTTC.

This chain uses TRBV9 with TRBJ2-3; 7 bases map to TRBD1. The trim removed 4 bases at V and 3 bases at J, leaving 14 bases unmatched. Germline lookup yields CDR1 SGDLS and CDR2 YYNGEE. The CDR3 consists of 17 residues. Here the CDR3 reads CASSIDHRGGWTDTQYF. The CDR3 region has the DNA TGTGCCAGCAGCATAGACCACAGGGGCGGTTGGACAGATACGCAGTATTTT.

The CDR3 nucleotides read TGTGCCAGTAGTACTATTTCCGATCAGCCCCAGCATTTT. Amino acids: CASSTISDQPQHF. The V call is TRBV19, the J call TRBJ1-5; D is ambiguous. CDR1 and CDR2 from the germline V gene are LNHDA and SQIVND (reference sequence). The CDR3 sequence is 13 residues long. The V end was cut by 4 bases, the J end by 5 bases, with 9 bases between.